Below are 29 T cell receptor beta chains sequenced from a single sample in a study of blood T cell repertoires in COVID-19. Sequenced by immunoSEQ multiplex PCR; TCRdb stores in-frame clones only, minus some. The sample shows roughly 500,000 clones, approximately 83% of them seen only once. Sequencing was performed on peripheral blood. These receptors all stem from a human donor in a cohort sampled during active COVID-19.

The V call is TRBV3-1 (or the pseudogene TRBV3-2), the J call TRBJ1-4; maybe TRBD1 (6 bases). This CDR3 has 14 amino acids. V lost 2 bases to trimming and J lost 4 bases, with 8 bases between them. CDR1 and CDR2 (germline): LGHDT, YNNKEL (reference sequence). The CDR3 sequence is CASSQRTVNEKLFF. The CDR3 bases are TGTGCCAGCAGCCAAAGGACAGTTAATGAAAAACTGTTTTTT.

In this sample, this clone turned up once. The chain employs TRBV7-9 and TRBJ2-7, with TRBD1 matching over 11 bases. The CDR3 totals 15 residues. The germline V gene encodes CDR1 SEHNR and CDR2 FQNEAQ (reference sequence). J was trimmed by 5 bases and V by 5 bases; bases with no gene match: 8. For the CDR3, the DNA is TGTGCCAGCAGCGCATTGGGACAGGGGGGGAACGAGCAGTACTTC. Amino acids: CASSALGQGGNEQYF.

The chain recombines TRBV11-3 with TRBJ2-3, with TRBD2 identical over 10 bases. Per germline, CDR1 SGHNT and CDR2 YENEEA. With V trimmed by 4 bases and J by 7 bases, 5 bases remained unmatched. The CDR3 loop spans 14 amino acids. The CDR3 loop is CASSSRTSGNTQYF. The CDR3 DNA is TGTGCCAGCAGCTCCCGGACTAGCGGAAATACGCAGTATTTT.

The chain links TRBV6-5 to TRBJ2-7; possibly TRBD2 for D (6 bases). V gave up 5 bases and J gave up 0 bases, with 11 bases separating them. This CDR3 comprises 14 residues. The germline gives CDR1 MNHEY, CDR2 SVGAGI. CDR3 nucleotides: TGTGCCAGCAGTCCCGCGGGAAACTCCTACGAGCAGTACTTC. Its protein product is CASSPAGNSYEQYF.

This clone has only one observation. This chain connects TRBV18 to TRBJ1-3, with a possible D match to TRBD1 (6 bases). From germline, CDR1 is KGHSH and CDR2 LQKENI. V was trimmed by 6 bases and J by 5 bases, leaving 20 bases between them. This CDR3 spans 16 amino acids. The CDR3: CASSPLTTGARNTIYF. Written as DNA, the CDR3 is TGTGCCAGCTCCCCCCTGACGACAGGAGCGAGAAACACCATATATTTT.

The chain is built from TRBV19 and TRBJ1-2; 8 nucleotides line up with TRBD1. Germline-derived CDR1 and CDR2 are LNHDA and SQIVND (reference sequence). V shed 3 bases and J 5 bases; nucleotides not matched to a gene: 2. This CDR3 is built from 13 residues. CDR3 nucleotide sequence: TGTGCCAGTAGTATTGGGACAGGATATGGCTACACCTTC. This sequence encodes CASSIGTGYGYTF.

This chain connects TRBV19 to TRBJ2-7, with 12 bases aligning to TRBD1. The germline V gene encodes CDR1 LNHDA and CDR2 SQIVND (reference sequence). The V segment lost 6 bases and the J segment 5 bases; nucleotides outside the gene matches: 14. This CDR3 comprises 17 residues. CDR3 region: CASRPGQGALVGDEQYF. The CDR3 DNA is TGTGCCAGTAGGCCGGGACAGGGGGCGTTAGTCGGAGACGAGCAGTACTTC. Complete variable domain (other parts from reference TRBV19 and TRBJ2-7): DGGITQSPKYLFRKEGQNVTLSCEQNLNHDAMYWYRQDPGQGLRLIYYSQIVNDFQKGDIAEGYSVSREKKESFPLTVTSAQKNPTAFYLCASRPGQGALVGDEQYFGPGTRLTVT.

The chain employs TRBV7-2 and TRBJ1-6, with TRBD1 identical over 8 bases. The CDR3 contains 14 residues. V was clipped by 1 base and J by 7 bases; unmatched bases: 0. Germline CDR1 SGHTA, CDR2 FQGNSA. The CDR3 loop is CASSLGTGNSPLHF. CDR3 DNA: TGTGCCAGCAGCTTAGGGACAGGGAATTCACCCCTCCACTTT.

CDR3 sequence reads: CASSQVPSGSRYNEQFF. The CDR3 nucleotides read TGCGCCAGCAGCCAAGTCCCTAGCGGGAGCAGATACAATGAGCAGTTCTTC. V is TRBV4-3 and J is TRBJ2-1, with 10 bases lining up with TRBD2. The CDR3 is 17 amino acids. Looked up from germline, CDR1 is LGHNA and CDR2 is YSLEER. V lost 1 base, J lost 4 bases, and 7 bases stayed unmatched.

The gene calls are TRBV7-2 and TRBJ2-7, with D perhaps matching TRBD1 (6 bases). CDR1 and CDR2 from the germline V gene are SGHTA and FQGNSA. This CDR3 has 14 amino acids. The V and J ends lost 5 bases and 3 bases respectively, with 14 bases between them. The CDR3 loop is CASSASGQIYEQYF. The CDR3 nucleotides are TGTGCCAGCAGCGCGTCGGGACAAATCTACGAGCAGTACTTC.

The chain is built from TRBV29-1 and TRBJ1-1; D is unresolved. The CDR3 loop spans 11 amino acids. Trimming removed 4 bases at V and 4 bases at J, with 7 bases between. CDR1 and CDR2 from the germline V gene are SQVTM and ANQGSEA. CDR3 protein: CSVGRATEAFF. In DNA, the CDR3 is TGCAGCGTTGGGAGGGCCACTGAAGCTTTCTTT. The full variable domain, in which reference TRBV29-1 and TRBJ1-1 provide the parts outside the CDR3, is SAVISQKPSRDICQRGTSLTIQCQVDSQVTMMFWYRQQPGQSLTLIATANQGSEATYESGFVIDKFPISRPNLTFSTLTVSNMSPEDSSIYLCSVGRATEAFFGQGTRLTVV.

The CDR3 sequence: CASSATSVYEQFF. For the CDR3, the DNA is TGTGCCAGCAGCGCGACTAGCGTCTATGAGCAGTTCTTC. This chain joins TRBV7-3 and TRBJ2-1, with TRBD2 identical over 8 bases. This CDR3 comprises 13 residues. Germline assignment: CDR1 SGHTA and CDR2 FQGTGA. Trimming removed 5 bases from V and 8 bases from J; junction bases left unmatched: 5.

The chain recombines TRBV19 with TRBJ1-1; D is possibly TRBD1 (6 bases). The ends were cut back, 3 bases at V and 1 base at J, with 18 bases in the middle. The CDR3 is 17 amino acids. Germline CDR1 is LNHDA and CDR2 is SQIVND (reference sequence). CDR3 loop: CASSILRGSRGNTEAFF. CDR3 nucleotide sequence: TGTGCCAGTAGTATCCTGAGGGGTTCCAGGGGGAACACTGAAGCTTTCTTT.

V is TRBV6-2 or TRBV6-3 and J is TRBJ2-7, with TRBD2 matching 9 bases. The CDR3 is made up of 14 amino acids. V trimming: 4 bases; J trimming: 3 bases; junction bases outside the gene matches: 4. Germline-derived CDR1 and CDR2 are MNHEY and SVGEGT. CDR3 region: CASSLAGEGYEQYF. CDR3 DNA: TGTGCCAGCAGTTTAGCGGGAGAGGGCTACGAGCAGTACTTC.

The chain employs TRBV9 and TRBJ2-3; TRBD1 matches 8 bases. CDR1 and CDR2 (germline): SGDLS, YYNGEE. After removal of 4 bases from V and 3 bases from J, the junction contained 10 bases not matched to a gene. The CDR3 spans 16 residues. The CDR3 loop is CASSTRGQAGTDTQYF. As DNA, the CDR3 is TGTGCCAGCAGCACAAGGGGACAGGCGGGAACAGATACGCAGTATTTT. The full variable domain, with the rest looked up from reference TRBV9 and TRBJ2-3, is DSGVTQTPKHLITATGQRVTLRCSPRSGDLSVYWYQQSLDQGLQFLIQYYNGEERAKGNILERFSAQQFPDLHSELNLSSLELGDSALYFCASSTRGQAGTDTQYFGPGTRLTVL.

The chain recombines TRBV5-8 with TRBJ1-1; D unclear. Germline V CDR1 and CDR2: SGHTS, YDEGEE. The CDR3 extends over 14 amino acids. The V and J ends lost 1 base and 4 bases respectively, with 11 bases between them. Here the CDR3 DNA reads TGTGCCAGCAGCTTGAGGCACGGCGGCACTGAAGCTTTCTTT. Translating gives CASSLRHGGTEAFF.

This chain joins TRBV6-1 and TRBJ2-7; 9 bases are shared with TRBD2. The trim removed 4 bases at V and 6 bases at J, leaving 13 bases unmatched. The germline V gene has CDR1 MNHNS and CDR2 SASEGT. CDR3 length: 16 residues. The CDR3 here is CASSALFTGTSSEQYF. CDR3 coding DNA: TGTGCCAGCAGTGCGCTATTTACCGGGACTAGCTCCGAGCAGTACTTC.

The sample holds one count of this clone. The rearrangement links TRBV25-1 to TRBJ1-1; unclear D gene. The germline CDR1 and CDR2 sequences are MGHDK and SYGVNS. V was pared by 2 bases and J by 3 bases, with 13 bases between. This CDR3 region has 15 residues. The CDR3 nucleotides read TGTGCCAGCAGTGAAAATTGGGGAGCGGACACTGAAGCTTTCTTT. It translates to CASSENWGADTEAFF.

The chain uses TRBV5-5 and TRBJ2-1; 8 bases are shared with TRBD2. The CDR3 loop spans 15 amino acids. J gave up 0 bases and V 4 bases, and 3 bases lay outside the gene matches. Germline V gene data show CDR1 as SGHKS and CDR2 as YYEKEE (reference sequence). CDR3 in DNA: TGTGCCAGCAGCCCCGGGACTAGCTCCTACAATGAGCAGTTCTTC. It yields the protein CASSPGTSSYNEQFF.

This clone has a handful of counts. The CDR3 nucleotides read TGTGCCAGCTCACCACGTGAATTAGGGACAGGCCACACTGAAGCTTTCTTT. This translates into CASSPRELGTGHTEAFF. The rearrangement uses TRBV18 and TRBJ1-1; 8 bases line up with TRBD1. CDR1 is KGHSH, CDR2 LQKENI, per germline. This CDR3 is 17 amino acids long. V shed 1 base, J shed 3 bases, and the junction held 10 bases outside the gene matches. Supplemented by reference TRBV18 and TRBJ1-1, the full variable domain reads NAGVMQNPRHLVRRRGQEARLRCSPMKGHSHVYWYRQLPEEGLKFMVYLQKENIIDESGMPKERFSAEFPKEGPSILRIQQVVRGDSAAYFCASSPRELGTGHTEAFFGQGTRLTVV.

This chain links TRBV30 with TRBJ1-5; D gene uncertain. This CDR3 has 14 amino acids. V was trimmed by 1 base and J by 2 bases, leaving 9 bases between them. The V gene's germline CDR1 is GTSNPN and CDR2 SVGIG (reference sequence). In DNA form, the CDR3 reads TGTGCCTGGAGTGCGTTACGGGGCAATCAGCCCCAGCATTTT. Amino acid sequence: CAWSALRGNQPQHF. The entire variable domain, with the rest obtained from reference TRBV30 and TRBJ1-5, is as follows: SQTIHQWPATLVQPVGSPLSLECTVEGTSNPNLYWYRQAAGRGLQLLFYSVGIGQISSEVPQNLSASRPQDRQFILSSKKLLLSDSGFYLCAWSALRGNQPQHFGDGTRLSIL.

This sequence joins TRBV19 and TRBJ2-3, with TRBD2 identical over 8 bases. The germline gives CDR1 LNHDA, CDR2 SQIVND (reference sequence). This CDR3 region has 13 residues. The V segment lost 11 bases and the J segment 0 bases; nucleotides outside the gene matches: 4. The CDR3 nucleotides are TGTGCCTTGGGACTAGGGAGCACAGATACGCAGTATTTT. Translating gives CALGLGSTDTQYF.

The V call is TRBV6-4, the J call TRBJ1-2, with D perhaps matching TRBD1 (6 bases). The ends were cut back, 0 bases at V and 4 bases at J, with 12 bases in the middle. The CDR3 length is 15 residues. CDR1 and CDR2 (germline): MRHNA, SNTAGT. This chain's CDR3 is CASSDSTAGVYGYTF. In DNA form, the CDR3 reads TGTGCCAGCAGTGACTCGACGGCAGGGGTCTATGGCTACACCTTC.

The chain combines TRBV2 with TRBJ2-3, with 8 bases identical to TRBD2. The germline CDR1 and CDR2 sequences are SNHLY and FYNNEI. V lost 2 bases, J lost 2 bases, and 9 bases stayed unmatched. The CDR3 has 17 residues. CDR3 DNA: TGTGCCAGCAGTGAAATTGCTAGCGGGCTTTCCACAGATACGCAGTATTTT. Its translation is CASSEIASGLSTDTQYF.

This sequence joins TRBV7-2 and TRBJ1-3, with D hard to call. CDR1 SGHTA and CDR2 FQGNSA come from the germline V gene. CDR3 length equals 15 residues. The ends were cut back, 5 bases at V and 0 bases at J, with 11 bases in the middle. The CDR3 protein is CASSTDGISGNTIYF. In DNA, the CDR3 is TGTGCCAGCAGCACGGACGGGATCTCTGGAAACACCATATATTTT.

In its sample, this clone was seen many times. This sequence joins TRBV28 and TRBJ2-2; perhaps TRBD1 as D (6 bases). CDR3 length: 16 residues. Trimming left V 6 bases short and J 5 bases short, with 19 bases between. In germline, CDR1 is MDHEN, CDR2 SYDVKM. CDR3 amino acids: CASSPDSRPETGELFF. The CDR3 nucleotides are TGTGCCAGCAGCCCGGACAGCCGGCCTGAGACCGGGGAGCTGTTTTTT.

This chain joins TRBV4-2 and TRBJ2-7, with a weak D call TRBD2 (6 bases). Germline V lookup: CDR1 LGHNA, CDR2 YNFKEQ. There are 14 residues in the CDR3. With 4 bases removed from V and 3 bases from J, the gap between germline ends came to 13 bases. CDR3 in amino acids: CASSRREKGYEQYF. CDR3 sequence (DNA): TGTGCCAGCAGCCGACGGGAGAAGGGCTACGAGCAGTACTTC.

This sequence joins TRBV2 and TRBJ2-3; 8 nucleotides align to TRBD1. This CDR3 is 16 amino acids long. Trimming removed 6 bases from V and 2 bases from J; junction bases left unmatched: 10. The germline gives CDR1 SNHLY, CDR2 FYNNEI. The CDR3 is CASSRQGTINTDTQYF. CDR3 coding DNA: TGTGCCAGCAGCCGACAGGGGACCATAAACACAGATACGCAGTATTTT. Variable domain in full (rest from reference TRBV2 and TRBJ2-3): EPEVTQTPSHQVTQMGQEVILRCVPISNHLYFYWYRQILGQKVEFLVSFYNNEISEKSEIFDDQFSVERPDGSNFTLKIRSTKLEDSAMYFCASSRQGTINTDTQYFGPGTRLTVL.

The rearrangement links TRBV6-1 to TRBJ1-2; D might be TRBD1 (5 bases). V dropped 4 bases and J dropped 4 bases, with 19 bases sitting between them. CDR1 and CDR2 from the germline V gene are MNHNS and SASEGT. This CDR3 contains 16 residues. CDR3 protein: CASSVSRGEGGYGYTF. DNA of the CDR3: TGTGCCAGCAGTGTCTCCCGGGGGGAGGGCGGCTATGGCTACACCTTC.